Sequencing of this T cell receptor beta chain was carried out in a study of PD-1 blockade in classical Hodgkin lymphoma. A note on this clone: Its cognate antigen is unknown.

Sample time point: cycle 4 day 1 (C4D1), after 5 to 7 weeks of nivolumab. Brentuximab vedotin exposure varied, and every patient relapsed after autologous stem cell transplantation. Whole-study results and caveats: Differences between repertoires have undefined causes, possibly disease activity or prior therapy.

Trimming removed 3 bases from V and 4 bases from J; junction bases left unmatched: 10. The CDR3 totals 17 residues. CDR1 and CDR2 from the germline V gene are KGHSH and LQKENI. Assay: immunoSEQ multiplex PCR; the TCRdb copy retains only in-frame clones and omits some. The data contain approximately 45,000 clones, 60% to 70% of them singletons. The sequence was collected from a human donor with classical Hodgkin lymphoma. This chain connects TRBV18 to TRBJ1-4, with 8 bases that match TRBD1. The specimen was peripheral blood mononuclear cells (PBMCs), collected before the fourth cycle of nivolumab. Here the CDR3 reads CASSPRTGSSGNEKLFF. In DNA form, the CDR3 reads TGTGCCAGCTCACCGAGGACAGGGAGTAGCGGTAATGAAAAACTGTTTTTT.